This T cell receptor beta chain emerged from a study of T cells in narcolepsy. At the level of the study: Patients with NT1 or NT2 and healthy control donors were enrolled.

Study-wide results and caveats: Comparing one patient's CSF and blood CD4+ clonotypes highlighted HCRT- and TRIB2-specific autoreactive clonotypes.

The data were produced by immunoSEQ multiplex PCR, yet TCRdb's version contains in-frame clones alone and is incomplete. Among tens of thousands of clones listed, approximately 86% were seen once. Germline V lookup: CDR1 SGHRS, CDR2 YFSETQ. The CDR3 sequence is 14 residues long. V shed 7 bases and J shed 7 bases, with 15 bases lying between them. Points on this clone: Its antigen is not identified.

The receptor was isolated from a human donor with narcolepsy. The V call is TRBV5-1, the J call TRBJ1-6, with D uncertain. Source material: CD45RA- memory CD4+ T cells from PBMCs. In DNA form, the CDR3 reads TGCGCCAGCCCAAGCCCCAGTAGAAATTCACCCCTCCACTTT. It translates to CASPSPSRNSPLHF.